Presented here are 17 T cell receptor beta chains from one specimen sequenced in a study of T cells in women clearing cervical HPV infection. Clones were sequenced by immunoSEQ multiplex PCR, and TCRdb holds only the in-frame ones, with some missing. The sample holds over 25,000 clones. The sample comprised blood buffy coat. Receptor source: a woman aged 18 to 69 with a cervical HPV16 infection that either progressed to CIN3+ or cleared (not recorded which).

A note on this clone: The sequenced fragment ends 3 residues before the CDR3 boundary, so the rest is inferred from the germline J gene. The rearrangement uses TRBV5-1 and TRBJ2-1; D is unresolved. V lost 0 bases and J 6 bases, leaving 4 bases between the germline ends. In germline, CDR1 is SGHRS, CDR2 YFSETQ. This CDR3 has 12 residues. CDR3 bases read: TGCGCCAGCAGCTTGGGAGGCAATGAG. Residues: CASSLGGNE. The full CDR3 is CASSLGGNEQFF.

With regard to this clone: The CDR3 end lies 3 residues beyond the end of the read and is filled in from the germline J gene. The chain employs TRBV19 and TRBJ2-3; 8 bases agree with TRBD1. V lost 2 bases and J lost 7; bases outside the gene matches: 5. The germline CDR1 and CDR2 sequences are LNHDA and SQIVND (reference sequence). This CDR3 has 14 residues. The sequenced CDR3 bases are TGTGCCAGTAGTATACCCGGACAGGGTAATACG. Translating gives CASSIPGQGNT. The entire CDR3 reads CASSIPGQGNTQYF.

A note on this clone: The DNA ends 3 residues before the CDR3 does, and the rest of the CDR3 is filled in from the germline J gene. The V and J genes are TRBV29-1 and TRBJ2-7; TRBD2 is a possible D gene (6 bases). CDR3 length equals 11 residues. Germline V gives CDR1 SQVTM, CDR2 ANQGSEA. V was shortened by 6 bases and J by 4 bases, with 10 bases between the two germline ends. The sequenced part of the CDR3 DNA is TGCAGCGTCGTGGGGACTTACGAG. It encodes CSVVGTYE. The full CDR3 is CSVVGTYEQYF.

The CDR3 loop is CSANSGQDRGKDEQYF. Incomplete CDR3 DNA: TGCAGTGCTAATTCTGGCCAGGACAGGGGAAAAGACGAG. The V gene is TRBV20-1, the J gene TRBJ2-7; 9 bases are shared with TRBD1. The read ends 3 residues before the CDR3 terminus; that terminus is restored from the germline J gene. Trimming cost V 4 bases and J 5 bases; bases outside gene matches: 15. Germline CDR1 is DFQATT and CDR2 is SNEGSKA (reference sequence). The CDR3 is made up of 16 amino acids.

A remark on this clone: The read comes to an end 3 residues before the CDR3 does, leaving the germline J gene to fill in the end. The genes are TRBV19 and TRBJ1-2; D uncertain. Germline V gene lookup returns CDR1 LNHDA and CDR2 SQIVND (reference sequence). Trimming stripped 3 bases from V and 2 bases from J, with 13 bases between. The CDR3 loop spans 15 amino acids. CDR3 DNA (partial): TGTGCCAGTAGTATCTCAGGCCTCGGAAACTATGGC. Translation: CASSISGLGNYG. The full-length CDR3 reads as CASSISGLGNYGYTF.

Details on this clone: The read terminates 3 residues ahead of where the CDR3 ends, so the germline J gene completes it. The chain couples TRBV19 to TRBJ2-3; TRBD2 aligns across 7 bases. V gave up 8 bases and J gave up 6 bases; unmatched junction bases: 2. From germline, CDR1 is LNHDA and CDR2 SQIVND (reference sequence). This CDR3 has 11 amino acids. This chain's CDR3 is CASSGGDTQYF. Partial CDR3 DNA: TGTGCCAGTTCCGGGGGGGATACG. Full variable domain (outside the CDR3, taken from reference TRBV19 and TRBJ2-3): DGGITQSPKYLFRKEGQNVTLSCEQNLNHDAMYWYRQDPGQGLRLIYYSQIVNDFQKGDIAEGYSVSREKKESFPLTVTSAQKNPTAFYLCASSGGDTQYFGPGTRLTVL.

As for this clone: The CDR3 goes on 3 residues after the read ends, and that part is filled in from the germline J gene. The genes are TRBV29-1 and TRBJ2-7; the match to TRBD1 covers 9 bases. V dropped 4 bases and J dropped 4; count of bases not matched to a gene: 5. Looked up from germline, CDR1 is SQVTM and CDR2 is ANQGSEA. The CDR3 totals 13 residues. This CDR3 is CSVGQGQGYEQYF. CDR3 DNA (partial): TGCAGCGTTGGCCAGGGACAGGGTTACGAG.

As for this clone: Read coverage stops 3 residues before the CDR3 terminus; the germline J gene supplies the remainder. The chain recombines TRBV20-1 with TRBJ2-3; TRBD1 matches at 11 bases. The junction had 4 bases not matched to a gene; V was cut back by 2 bases and J by 6 bases. This CDR3 comprises 14 residues. The V gene's germline CDR1 is DFQATT and CDR2 SNEGSKA (reference sequence). Partial CDR3 DNA: TGCAGTGCTAGATTGGGACAGGGGGAGGATACG. It yields the protein CSARLGQGEDT. The full CDR3 reads CSARLGQGEDTQYF.

The CDR3 here is CASSGTSGPNNEQFF. CDR3 DNA (partial): TGTGCCAGCAGCGGGACTAGCGGGCCAAACAATGAG. The V gene is TRBV9, the J gene TRBJ2-1, with 11 bases matching TRBD2. The read falls 3 residues short of the CDR3 end, and the missing part is taken from the germline J gene. The germline gives CDR1 SGDLS, CDR2 YYNGEE. The CDR3 length is 15 residues. The V and J ends lost 3 bases and 5 bases, in that order; junction bases with no gene match: 4.

Of note for this clone: The read halts 3 residues ahead of the CDR3 end, with the missing end drawn from the germline J gene. This chain uses TRBV5-1 with TRBJ2-3, with 16 bases matching TRBD2. The CDR3 sequence is 15 residues long. Per germline, CDR1 SGHRS and CDR2 YFSETQ. The trim removed 9 bases at V and 4 bases at J, leaving 5 bases unmatched. CDR3 DNA, as far as it was read: TGCGCCACGGGACTAGCGGGGGGGCCCGCAGATACG. Its translation is CATGLAGGPADT. The CDR3 in its entirety is CATGLAGGPADTQYF.

With respect to this clone: The CDR3 end falls 3 residues outside the read, so it is completed with the germline J gene. This rearrangement joins TRBV12-3 or TRBV12-4 to TRBJ2-1, with D possibly being TRBD2 (6 bases). Trimming removed 0 bases from V and 3 bases from J, with 9 bases in between. CDR3 length: 15 residues. CDR3 bases read: TGTGCCAGCAGTTTAGCGGTGGGGGGCTACAATGAG. Protein: CASSLAVGGYNE. The full CDR3 protein reads CASSLAVGGYNEQFF.

For this clone: The CDR3 end falls 3 residues outside the read, so it is completed with the germline J gene. The chain has TRBV11-2 and TRBJ2-1; TRBD2 matches 9 bases. Germline V gene lookup returns CDR1 SGHAT and CDR2 FQNNGV. V lost 5 bases, J lost 8 bases, and 10 bases stayed unmatched. The CDR3 is 15 amino acids. The CDR3 DNA, read in part, is TGTGCCAGCAGCCCCCGGCCTAGCGGGACGGATGAG. This encodes CASSPRPSGTDE. The CDR3 in its entirety is CASSPRPSGTDEQFF.

Comments on this clone: The read terminates 3 residues ahead of where the CDR3 ends, so the germline J gene completes it. The chain couples TRBV14 to TRBJ2-1, with 12 bases aligning to TRBD2. Germline assignment: CDR1 SGHDN and CDR2 FVKESK. V lost 7 bases and J lost 7; bases outside the gene matches: 8. The CDR3 sequence is 15 residues long. The sequenced part of the CDR3 DNA is TGTGCCAGCACCCTAGCGGGGGGGGAGAAAAATGAG. Translated: CASTLAGGEKNE. The entire CDR3 is CASTLAGGEKNEQFF. Together with reference TRBV14 and TRBJ2-1, the CDR3 gives the full variable domain: EAGVTQFPSHSVIEKGQTVTLRCDPISGHDNLYWYRRVMGKEIKFLLHFVKESKQDESGMPNNRFLAERTGGTYSTLKVQPAELEDSGVYFCASTLAGGEKNEQFFGPGTRLTVL.

Points on this clone: The read comes to an end 3 residues before the CDR3 does, leaving the germline J gene to fill in the end. The same CDR3 also results from other DNA sequences found in this sample. V and J are TRBV5-1 and TRBJ2-7; the D gene is possibly TRBD1 (5 bases). The CDR3 length is 15 residues. CDR1 is SGHRS and CDR2 is YFSETQ in the germline V gene. Trimming shortened V by 3 bases and J by 5 bases, and 18 bases separated the two germline ends. CDR3 amino acids: CASSWTATQGDEQYF. The DNA read from the CDR3 is TGCGCCAGCAGCTGGACGGCGACTCAGGGTGACGAG.

CDR3 DNA (partial): TGTGCCAGCAGCTTGGACAGGGCTTATGGC. Encoded protein: CASSLDRAYG. From start to end, the CDR3 is CASSLDRAYGYTF. The rearrangement links TRBV11-2 to TRBJ1-2; 8 nucleotides match TRBD1. The read terminates 3 residues before the CDR3 end, so the remaining end is supplied by the germline J gene. The CDR3 length is 13 residues. Germline lookup yields CDR1 SGHAT and CDR2 FQNNGV. V lost 3 bases, J lost 5 bases, and 2 bases stayed unmatched. Variable domain in full (rest from reference TRBV11-2 and TRBJ1-2): EAGVAQSPRYKIIEKRQSVAFWCNPISGHATLYWYQQILGQGPKLLIQFQNNGVVDDSQLPKDRFSAERLKGVDSTLKIQPAKLEDSAVYLCASSLDRAYGYTFGSGTRLTVV.

About this clone: Read coverage stops 3 residues before the CDR3 terminus; the germline J gene supplies the remainder. The chain joins TRBV29-1 to TRBJ2-7, with a tentative D call TRBD1 (5 bases). This CDR3 has 12 residues. From germline, CDR1 is SQVTM and CDR2 ANQGSEA. V gave up 6 bases and J gave up 4 bases, with 13 bases separating them. The covered CDR3 bases are TGCAGCGTCGCAGAGACAGCTTACGAG. Its translation: CSVAETAYE. The whole CDR3 is CSVAETAYEQYF.

About this clone: At one boundary the junction diverges from the germline segment, which might be a read error. The CDR3 end falls 3 residues outside the read, so it is completed with the germline J gene. The chain recombines TRBV7-6 with TRBJ2-7; 9 bases map to TRBD2. CDR1 is SGHVS and CDR2 is FNYEAQ in the germline V gene. This CDR3 is 16 amino acids long. The CDR3 loop is CARSIEPGLAVDEQYF. The CDR3 bases that were read are TGTGCCCGCAGCATCGAACCGGGACTAGCAGTGGACGAG.